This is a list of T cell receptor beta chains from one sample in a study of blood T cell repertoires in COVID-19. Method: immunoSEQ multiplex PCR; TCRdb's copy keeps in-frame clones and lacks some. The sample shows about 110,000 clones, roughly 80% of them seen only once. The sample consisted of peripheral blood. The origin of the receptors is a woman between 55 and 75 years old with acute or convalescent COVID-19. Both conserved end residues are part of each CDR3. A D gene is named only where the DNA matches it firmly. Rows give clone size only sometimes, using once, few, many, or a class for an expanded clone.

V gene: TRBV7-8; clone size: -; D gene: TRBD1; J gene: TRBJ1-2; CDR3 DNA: TGTGCCAGCAGCGCCCGGGACAGGGAAAGGAGCTACACCTTC; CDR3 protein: CASSARDRERSYTF
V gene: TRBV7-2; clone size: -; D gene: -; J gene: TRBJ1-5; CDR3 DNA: TGTGCCAGCAGCTTGTTTGGGGGGGGTGGCAATCAGCCCCAGCATTTT; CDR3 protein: CASSLFGGGGNQPQHF
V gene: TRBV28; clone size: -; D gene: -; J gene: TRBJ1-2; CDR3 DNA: TGTGCCAGCAGTTTAGACAGGTATTCCAACTATGGCTACACCTTC; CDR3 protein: CASSLDRYSNYGYTF
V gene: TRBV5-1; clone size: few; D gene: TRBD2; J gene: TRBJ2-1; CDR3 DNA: TGCGCCAGCAGCTCCTTACCGGGACTAAACAATGAGCAGTTCTTC; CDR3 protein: CASSSLPGLNNEQFF
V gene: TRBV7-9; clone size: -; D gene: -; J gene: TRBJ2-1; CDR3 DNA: TGTGCCAGCAGCTTATTAGCGCCGACCTACAATGAGCAGTTCTTC; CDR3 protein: CASSLLAPTYNEQFF
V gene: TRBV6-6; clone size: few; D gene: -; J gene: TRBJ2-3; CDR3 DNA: TGTGCCAGCAGTCACCGGGGGAGCACAGATACGCAGTATTTT; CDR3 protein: CASSHRGSTDTQYF
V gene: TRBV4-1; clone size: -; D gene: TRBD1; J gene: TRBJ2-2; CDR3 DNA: TGCGCCAGCAGCCATACAGGGGACACCGGGGAGCTGTTTTTT; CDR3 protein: CASSHTGDTGELFF
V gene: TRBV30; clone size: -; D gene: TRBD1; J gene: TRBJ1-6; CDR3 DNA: TGTGCCTGGCAGGGACAGGGCGGTTCACCCCTCCACTTT; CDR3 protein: CAWQGQGGSPLHF
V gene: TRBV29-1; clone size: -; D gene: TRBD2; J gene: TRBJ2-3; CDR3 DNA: TGCAGCGTGGGGACTAGCGGGGGGGCAGATACGCAGTATTTT; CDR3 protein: CSVGTSGGADTQYF
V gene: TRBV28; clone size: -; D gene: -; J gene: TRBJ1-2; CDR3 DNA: TGTGCCAGCAGTGGGGCCGCCGAGGATGGCTACACCTTC; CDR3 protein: CASSGAAEDGYTF
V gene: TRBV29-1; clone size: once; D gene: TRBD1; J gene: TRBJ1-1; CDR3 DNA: TGCAGCGTTGAGGGACAGTACCACGGAGAAGCTTTCTTT; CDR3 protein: CSVEGQYHGEAFF
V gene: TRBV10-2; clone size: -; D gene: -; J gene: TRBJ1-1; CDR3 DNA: TGCGCCAGCAATGCACCTACGAACACTGAAGCTTTCTTT; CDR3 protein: CASNAPTNTEAFF
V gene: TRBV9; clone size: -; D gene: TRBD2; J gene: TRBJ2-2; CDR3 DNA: TGTGCCAGCAGCGGAACTGGACTAGCGGGGGGTCCGACAACCAACACCGGGGAGCTGTTTTTT; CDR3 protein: CASSGTGLAGGPTTNTGELFF
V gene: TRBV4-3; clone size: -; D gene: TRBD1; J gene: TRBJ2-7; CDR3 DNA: TGCGCCAGCAGCCAAGATCGAGGACAGGCAGTCGGACACTACGAGCAGTACTTC; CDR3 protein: CASSQDRGQAVGHYEQYF
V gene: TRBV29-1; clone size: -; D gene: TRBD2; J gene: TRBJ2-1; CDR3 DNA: TGCAGCGCCCCGCTCGGACTAGCGGTCGGTGAGCAGTTCTTC; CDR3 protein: CSAPLGLAVGEQFF
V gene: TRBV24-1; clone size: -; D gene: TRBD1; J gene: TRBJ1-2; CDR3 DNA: TGTGCCACCCGGGAAAACACTGGAACAGGGGGGGGCTACACCTTC; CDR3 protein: CATRENTGTGGGYTF
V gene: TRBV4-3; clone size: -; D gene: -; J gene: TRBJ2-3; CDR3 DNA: TGCGCCAGCAGCCAAGATTTCCCGGATACGCAGTATTTT; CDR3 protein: CASSQDFPDTQYF
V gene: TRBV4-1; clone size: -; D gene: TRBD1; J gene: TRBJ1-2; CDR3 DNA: TGCGCCAGCAGCCCTTCCGGGACAGGTTATGGCTACACCTTC; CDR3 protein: CASSPSGTGYGYTF
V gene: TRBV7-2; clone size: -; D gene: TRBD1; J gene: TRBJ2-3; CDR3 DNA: TGTGCCAGCAGTCCTCAGGGGGCATACACAGATACGCAGTATTTT; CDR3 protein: CASSPQGAYTDTQYF
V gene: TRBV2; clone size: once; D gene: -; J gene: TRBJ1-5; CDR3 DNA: TGTGCCAGCAGTGAAGCGGGGCAGGGGATACAGCCCCAGCATTTT; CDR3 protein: CASSEAGQGIQPQHF
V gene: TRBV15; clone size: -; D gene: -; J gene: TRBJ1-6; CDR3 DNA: TGTGCCACCAGATACTACCAAGGGGAATATTCACCCCTCCACTTT; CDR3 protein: CATRYYQGEYSPLHF
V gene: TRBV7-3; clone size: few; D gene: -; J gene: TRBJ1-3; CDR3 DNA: TGTGCCAGCAGCTCGGGACTTCCCAGGGCTGGAAACACCATATATTTT; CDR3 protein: CASSSGLPRAGNTIYF
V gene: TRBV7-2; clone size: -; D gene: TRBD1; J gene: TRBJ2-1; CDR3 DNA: TGTGCCAGCAGCTTAGGGACAGGGTCCTACAATGAGCAGTTCTTC; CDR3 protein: CASSLGTGSYNEQFF
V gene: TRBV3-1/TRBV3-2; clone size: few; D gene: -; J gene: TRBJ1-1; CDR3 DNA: TGTGCCAGCAGCCGCCCCGGCGCAGGCACTGAAGCTTTCTTT; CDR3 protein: CASSRPGAGTEAFF